The clone carrying this T cell receptor (beta chain) was seen a single time. Its antigen is not identified. These data come from a study of STAT5B mutations in CD4+ large granular lymphocyte leukemia. J gave up 4 bases and V 3 bases, and 7 bases lay outside the gene matches. The CDR3 has 15 residues. CDR1 is KGHSH and CDR2 is LQKENI in the germline V gene. Only in-frame clones appear in the TCRdb table, and some are missing; sequencing was by immunoSEQ multiplex PCR. The sample shows 35,000 to 40,000 clones, about 80% of them seen only once. Study-wide points: Main leukemic clonotypes were patient-specific, but 20% to 25% appeared at low frequency elsewhere. CD4-sorted patient repertoires seemed more clonal than healthy CD4+ repertoires.

The rearrangement uses TRBV18 and TRBJ1-2; 8 bases are a match to TRBD1. The material sequenced was CD4+ T cells from blood buffy coats. The sequence was obtained from a human donor in good health. For the CDR3, the DNA is TGTGCCAGCTCACCCGGACAGGGACGGAGCTATGGCTACACCTTC. Protein: CASSPGQGRSYGYTF.